The TCR beta chain described here comes from a study of PD-L1 blockade in urothelial cancer. Points from the study as a whole: Below-median blood TCR clonality before treatment forecast better survival.

Generated by immunoSEQ multiplex PCR, the TCRdb table keeps only in-frame clones and is missing some. The repertoire holds approximately 79,000 clones, with around 90% as singletons. This CDR3 comprises 12 residues. From germline, CDR1 is MNHEY and CDR2 SVGAGI. Trimming left V 6 bases short and J 6 bases short, with 9 bases between. The time point: peripheral blood 6 weeks after treatment start. About this clone itself: Antigen unknown.

The starting material was PBMCs, obtained around atezolizumab (anti-PD-L1) treatment. The rearrangement joins TRBV6-5 to TRBJ2-1, with a weak D call TRBD2 (5 bases). The TCR originated in an elderly woman with urothelial cancer. The CDR3 sequence: CASRGLANEQFF. Written as DNA, the CDR3 is TGTGCCAGCAGGGGCCTAGCCAATGAGCAGTTCTTC.